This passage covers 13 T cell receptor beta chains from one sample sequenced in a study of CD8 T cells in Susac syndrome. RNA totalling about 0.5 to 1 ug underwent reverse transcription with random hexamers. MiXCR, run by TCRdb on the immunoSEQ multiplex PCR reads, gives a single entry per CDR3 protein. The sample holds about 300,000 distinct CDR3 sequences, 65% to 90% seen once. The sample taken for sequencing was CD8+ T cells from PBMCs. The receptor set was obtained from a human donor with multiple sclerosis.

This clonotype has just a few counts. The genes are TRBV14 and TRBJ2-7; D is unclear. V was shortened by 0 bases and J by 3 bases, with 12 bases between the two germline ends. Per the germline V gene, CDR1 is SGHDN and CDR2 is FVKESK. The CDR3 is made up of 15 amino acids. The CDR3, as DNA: TGTGCCAGCAGCCAAGAGGGTTGGCGGATCTACGAGCAGTACTTC. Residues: CASSQEGWRIYEQYF.

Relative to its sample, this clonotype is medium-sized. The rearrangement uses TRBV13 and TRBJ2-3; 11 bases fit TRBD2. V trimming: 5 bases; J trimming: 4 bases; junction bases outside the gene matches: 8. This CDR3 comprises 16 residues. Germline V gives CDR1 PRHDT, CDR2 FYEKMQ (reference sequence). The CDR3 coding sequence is TGTGCCAGCAGCCCGACTAGCGGGAAGAATGCAGATACGCAGTATTTT. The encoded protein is CASSPTSGKNADTQYF.

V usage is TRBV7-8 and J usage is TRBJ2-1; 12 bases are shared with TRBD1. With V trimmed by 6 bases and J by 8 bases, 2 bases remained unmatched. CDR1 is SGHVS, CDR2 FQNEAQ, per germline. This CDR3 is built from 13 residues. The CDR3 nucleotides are TGTGCCAGCAGGGGGGACAGGGGGCATGAGCAGTTCTTC. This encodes CASRGDRGHEQFF.

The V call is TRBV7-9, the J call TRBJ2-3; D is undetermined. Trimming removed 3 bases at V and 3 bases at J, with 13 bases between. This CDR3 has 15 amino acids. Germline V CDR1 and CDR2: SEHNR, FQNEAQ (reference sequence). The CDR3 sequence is CASSFGPAATDTQYF. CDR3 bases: TGTGCCAGCAGCTTTGGGCCTGCGGCGACAGATACGCAGTATTTT.

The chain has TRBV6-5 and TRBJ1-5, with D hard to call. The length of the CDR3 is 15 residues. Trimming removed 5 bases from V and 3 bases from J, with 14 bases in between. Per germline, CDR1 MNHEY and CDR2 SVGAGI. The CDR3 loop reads CASSPHGVLNQPQHF. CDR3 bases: TGTGCCAGCAGTCCCCACGGGGTCCTCAATCAGCCCCAGCATTTT.

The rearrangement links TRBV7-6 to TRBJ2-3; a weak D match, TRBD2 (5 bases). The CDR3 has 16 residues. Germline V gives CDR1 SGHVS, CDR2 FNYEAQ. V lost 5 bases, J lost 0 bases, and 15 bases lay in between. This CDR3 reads CASSPEGGTSTDTQYF. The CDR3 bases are TGTGCCAGCAGCCCAGAGGGCGGCACTAGCACAGATACGCAGTATTTT.

The CDR3 here is CASSWTETDEKLFF. Here the CDR3 DNA reads TGTGCCAGCAGCTGGACCGAAACGGATGAAAAACTGTTTTTT. The rearrangement joins TRBV27 to TRBJ1-4; D uncertain. CDR3 length: 14 residues. Germline V gene lookup returns CDR1 MNHEY and CDR2 SMNVEV (reference sequence). Trimming took off 6 bases at V and 6 bases at J, with 14 bases between the two ends.

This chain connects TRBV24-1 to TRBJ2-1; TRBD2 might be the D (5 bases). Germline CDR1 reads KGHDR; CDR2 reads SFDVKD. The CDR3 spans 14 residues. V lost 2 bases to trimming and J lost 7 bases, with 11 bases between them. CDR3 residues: CATSDWGSANEQFF. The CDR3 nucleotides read TGTGCCACCAGTGATTGGGGTAGCGCGAATGAGCAGTTCTTC.

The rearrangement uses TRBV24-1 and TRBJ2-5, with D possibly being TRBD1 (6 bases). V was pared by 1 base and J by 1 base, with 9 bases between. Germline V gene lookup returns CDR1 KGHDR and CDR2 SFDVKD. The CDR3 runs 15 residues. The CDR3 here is CATSDFQGTQETQYF. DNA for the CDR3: TGTGCCACCAGTGATTTCCAGGGGACCCAAGAGACCCAGTACTTC.

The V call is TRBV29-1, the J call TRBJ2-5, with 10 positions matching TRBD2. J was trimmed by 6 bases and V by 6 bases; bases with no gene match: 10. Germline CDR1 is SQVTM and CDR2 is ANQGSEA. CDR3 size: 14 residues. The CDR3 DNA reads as TGCAGCGTCCGACGGCGGACTAGCGGTCAGACCCAGTACTTC. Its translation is CSVRRRTSGQTQYF. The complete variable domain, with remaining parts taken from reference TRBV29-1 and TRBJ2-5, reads SAVISQKPSRDICQRGTSLTIQCQVDSQVTMMFWYRQQPGQSLTLIATANQGSEATYESGFVIDKFPISRPNLTFSTLTVSNMSPEDSSIYLCSVRRRTSGQTQYFGPGTRLLVL.

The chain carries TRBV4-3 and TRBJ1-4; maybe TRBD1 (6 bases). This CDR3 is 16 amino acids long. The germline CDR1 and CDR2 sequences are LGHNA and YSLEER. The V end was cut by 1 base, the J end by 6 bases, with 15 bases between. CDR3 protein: CASSQVLGGRDEKLFF. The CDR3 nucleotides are TGCGCCAGCAGCCAAGTCTTAGGGGGAAGGGATGAAAAACTGTTTTTT.

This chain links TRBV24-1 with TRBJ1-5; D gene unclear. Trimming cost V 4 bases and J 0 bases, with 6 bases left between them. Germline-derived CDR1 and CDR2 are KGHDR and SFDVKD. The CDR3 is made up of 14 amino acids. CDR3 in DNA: TGTGCCACCAGTGAAGCTCATAGCAATCAGCCCCAGCATTTT. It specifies CATSEAHSNQPQHF.

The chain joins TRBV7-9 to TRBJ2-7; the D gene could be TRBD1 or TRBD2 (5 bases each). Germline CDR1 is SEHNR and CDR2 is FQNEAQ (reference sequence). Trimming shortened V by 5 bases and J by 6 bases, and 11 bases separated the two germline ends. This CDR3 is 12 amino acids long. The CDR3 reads CASSLGESEQYF. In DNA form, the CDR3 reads TGTGCCAGCAGCCTAGGGGAGAGCGAGCAGTACTTC.